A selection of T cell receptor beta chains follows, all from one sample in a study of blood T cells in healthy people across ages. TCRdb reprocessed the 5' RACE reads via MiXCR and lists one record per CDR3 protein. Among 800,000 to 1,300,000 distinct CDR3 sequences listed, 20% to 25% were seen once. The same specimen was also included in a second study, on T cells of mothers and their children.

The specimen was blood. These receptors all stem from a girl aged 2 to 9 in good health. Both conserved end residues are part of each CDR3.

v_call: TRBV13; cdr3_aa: CASSRTTGVLGEQYF
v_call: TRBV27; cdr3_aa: CASSSPQGASMNTEAFF
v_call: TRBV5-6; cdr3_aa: CASSPGQGVVLFF
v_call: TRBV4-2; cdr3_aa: CASSHNRDRGYTF
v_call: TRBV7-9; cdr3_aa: CASSSPDGGETQYF
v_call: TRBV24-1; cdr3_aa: CATSDSQGAEAFF
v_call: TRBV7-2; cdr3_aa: CASSLQSSYNSPLHF
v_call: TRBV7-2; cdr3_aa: CASSPRQDAAKNIQYF
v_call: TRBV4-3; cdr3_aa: CASSQELEGSGGYTF
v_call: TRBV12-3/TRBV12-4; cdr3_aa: CASSFGLGGSPLHF
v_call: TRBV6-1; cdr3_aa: CASSDQRAGAEAFF
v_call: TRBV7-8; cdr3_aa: CASSAPFGGANEKLFF
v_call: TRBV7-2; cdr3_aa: CASSLTGPGHVTF
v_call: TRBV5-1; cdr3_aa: CASSPGTPSPQLAGVDTQYF
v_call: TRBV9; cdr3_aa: CASSVDRGDEQFF
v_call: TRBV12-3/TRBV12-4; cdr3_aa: CASSNPPGGGWAEAFF
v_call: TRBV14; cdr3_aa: CASSPFVGEQFF
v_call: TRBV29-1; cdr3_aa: CSVREGRRNTEAFF
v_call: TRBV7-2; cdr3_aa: CASSPASEAFF